This T cell receptor beta chain was sequenced in a study of cytomegalovirus exposure and HLA in healthy donors. Findings and limits, study-wide: Reports credit the classifier with highly specific, highly sensitive diagnosis of cytomegalovirus status. A few CMV-associated chains were confirmed in vitro to be specific for CMV antigens. First-cohort TCR clusters were later found to tend to co-occur in the 130 or so validation repertoires.

Data came from immunoSEQ multiplex PCR; TCRdb stores just in-frame clones and leaves some out. The sample includes 250,000 to 400,000 clones, around 87% of them seen just once. Donors were drawn from the approximately 120-subject validation cohort, separate from the approximately 680-subject first cohort. Turning to this clone: The antigen is unknown.

Trimming took off 4 bases at V and 7 bases at J, with 5 bases between the two ends. The CDR3 sequence is 12 residues long. Germline values: CDR1 MGHDK, CDR2 SYGVNS. This clonotype was obtained from a woman aged 25 to 39 in good health and CMV-seropositive. Sample: PBMCs. The chain combines TRBV25-1 with TRBJ1-6; D remains ambiguous. This chain's CDR3 is CASSVGNSPLHF. The CDR3, as DNA: TGTGCCAGCAGTGTGGGGAATTCACCCCTCCACTTT.